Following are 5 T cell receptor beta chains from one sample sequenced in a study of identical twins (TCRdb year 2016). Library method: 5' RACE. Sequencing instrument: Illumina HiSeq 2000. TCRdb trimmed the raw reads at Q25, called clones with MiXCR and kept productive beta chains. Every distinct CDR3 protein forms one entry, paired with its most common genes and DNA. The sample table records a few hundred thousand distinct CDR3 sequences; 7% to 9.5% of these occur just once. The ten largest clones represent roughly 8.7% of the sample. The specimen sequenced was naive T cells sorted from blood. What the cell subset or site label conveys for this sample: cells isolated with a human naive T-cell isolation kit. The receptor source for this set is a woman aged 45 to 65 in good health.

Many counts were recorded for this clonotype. The CDR3: CSVERRGEQFF. CDR3 sequence (DNA): TGCAGCGTTGAGCGCCGGGGAGAGCAGTTCTTC. The chain has TRBV29-1 and TRBJ2-1, with D possibly being TRBD2 (5 bases). Deletions cut 3 bases from V and 10 bases from J, with 10 bases between. In germline, CDR1 is SQVTM, CDR2 ANQGSEA. The CDR3 spans 11 residues.

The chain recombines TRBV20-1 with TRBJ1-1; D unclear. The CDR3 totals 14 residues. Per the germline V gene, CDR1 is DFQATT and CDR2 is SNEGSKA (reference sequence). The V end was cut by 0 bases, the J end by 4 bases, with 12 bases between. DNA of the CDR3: TGCAGTGCTAGAGATCTCGGGGAAGGCACTGAAGCTTTCTTT. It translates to CSARDLGEGTEAFF.

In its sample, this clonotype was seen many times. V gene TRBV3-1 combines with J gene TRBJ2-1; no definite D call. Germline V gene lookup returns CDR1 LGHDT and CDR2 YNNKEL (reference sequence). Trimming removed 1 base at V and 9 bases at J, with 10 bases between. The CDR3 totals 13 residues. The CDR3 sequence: CASSQGTPPEQFF. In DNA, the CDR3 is TGTGCCAGCAGCCAAGGGACCCCGCCTGAGCAGTTCTTC.

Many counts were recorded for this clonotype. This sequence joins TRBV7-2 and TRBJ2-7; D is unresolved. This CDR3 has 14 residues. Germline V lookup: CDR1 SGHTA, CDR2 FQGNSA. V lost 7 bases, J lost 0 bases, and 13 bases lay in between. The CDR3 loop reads CASTSNRASYEQYF. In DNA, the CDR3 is TGTGCCAGCACCAGTAATAGGGCCTCCTACGAGCAGTACTTC.

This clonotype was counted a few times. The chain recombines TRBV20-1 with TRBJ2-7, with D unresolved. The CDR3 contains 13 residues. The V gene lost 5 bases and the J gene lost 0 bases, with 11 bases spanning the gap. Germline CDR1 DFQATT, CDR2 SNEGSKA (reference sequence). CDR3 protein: CSAQKASSYEQYV. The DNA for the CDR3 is TGCAGTGCTCAGAAGGCTAGCTCCTACGAGCAGTACGTC.